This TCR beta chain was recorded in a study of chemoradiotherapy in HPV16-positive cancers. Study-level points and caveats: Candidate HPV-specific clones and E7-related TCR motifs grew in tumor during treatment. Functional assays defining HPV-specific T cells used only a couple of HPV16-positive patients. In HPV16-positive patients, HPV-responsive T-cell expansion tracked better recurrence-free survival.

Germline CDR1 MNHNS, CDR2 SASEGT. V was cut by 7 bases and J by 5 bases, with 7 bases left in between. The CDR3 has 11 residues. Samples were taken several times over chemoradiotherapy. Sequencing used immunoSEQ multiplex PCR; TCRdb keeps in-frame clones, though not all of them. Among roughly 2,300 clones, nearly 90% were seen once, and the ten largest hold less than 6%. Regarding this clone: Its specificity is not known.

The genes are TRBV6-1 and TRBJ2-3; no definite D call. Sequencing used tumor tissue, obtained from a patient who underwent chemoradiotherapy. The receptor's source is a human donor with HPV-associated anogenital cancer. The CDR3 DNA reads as TGTGCCAGCACCGCCAAAGATACGCAGTATTTT. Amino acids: CASTAKDTQYF.